The clone carrying this T cell receptor (beta chain) was detected only a few times. TCRdb independently ran MiXCR on the RT-PCR reads; one entry per CDR3 protein. Of about 610,000 distinct CDR3 sequences detected, around 15% appear once; the ten largest clones hold around 10%. These data come from a study of response to subunit inactivated influenza vaccine. Germline assignment: CDR1 LNHDA and CDR2 SQIVND (reference sequence). The CDR3 covers 15 residues. V dropped 6 bases and J dropped 2 bases, with 15 bases sitting between them. Sequencing used PBMCs from blood, obtained about 11 days after vaccination. The sequence derives from a man aged 45-60 years who received an inactivated influenza vaccine. The rearrangement joins TRBV19 to TRBJ2-3; D remains ambiguous. As DNA, the CDR3 is TGTGCCAGTAGCGGTGTTGGGCAGACCACAGATACGCAGTATTTT. Amino acids: CASSGVGQTTDTQYF.